This TCR beta chain was sequenced for a study of T cells after yellow fever vaccination. Study results and caveats: Re-detected after boosting: most primary clones, almost 98% of CD4 and less than 90% of CD8. Abundant clonotypes from the bulk population could get into FACS-sorted repertoires as contaminants.

Note on this clonotype: What it binds is unknown.

It was through 5'RACE template switching that TCR cDNA was made, with a universal primer site and UMIs added. TCRdb independently ran MiXCR on the 5' RACE reads; one entry per CDR3 protein. Of approximately 260,000 distinct CDR3 sequences in the sample, roughly 5.2% were seen once. V trimming: 4 bases; J trimming: 2 bases; junction bases outside the gene matches: 1. This CDR3 has 13 amino acids. Germline-derived CDR1 and CDR2 are MNHNS and SASEGT. This TCR derives from a man in his late teens or twenties who received the YFV17D yellow fever vaccine. The chain employs TRBV6-1 and TRBJ2-7; 8 nucleotides align to TRBD1. The material was CD4+ T cells sorted from PBMCs, obtained on the day of the yellow fever booster vaccination. The CDR3 sequence is CASSAGQAYEQYV. CDR3 coding DNA: TGTGCCAGCAGTGCGGGACAGGCCTACGAGCAGTACGTC.